One and the same sample provided the 30 T cell receptor beta chains below, sequenced in a study of T cells in Graves' hyperthyroidism and ophthalmopathy. The TCR beta CDR3 regions underwent amplification using RNA transcripts as the source. The primer set for the first-round RT-PCR of the TCR CDR3 was HTBI. TCRdb re-called the multiplex PCR reads through MiXCR, storing one row per CDR3 protein. Among fewer than 650,000 distinct CDR3 sequences listed, 13% to 15% were seen once. Sequencing input: blood. The receptors here all came from a woman under 30 with Graves' ophthalmopathy.

This clonotype was picked up many times. V and J are TRBV20-1 and TRBJ2-7, with D unresolved. Germline CDR1 reads DFQATT; CDR2 reads SNEGSKA (reference sequence). V dropped 0 bases and J dropped 2 bases, with 14 bases sitting between them. The length of the CDR3 is 15 residues. CDR3 protein: CSARDGSQSTYEQYF. In nucleotides, the CDR3 is TGCAGTGCTAGAGATGGCTCTCAGTCGACCTACGAGCAGTACTTC.

This clonotype was counted many times. This rearrangement joins TRBV9 to TRBJ2-2; a weak D match, TRBD2 (6 bases). V was cut by 4 bases and J by 2 bases, with 18 bases left in between. The CDR3 has 17 amino acids. The germline V gene has CDR1 SGDLS and CDR2 YYNGEE. This chain's CDR3 is CASSRLAEAKNTGELFF. CDR3 sequence (DNA): TGTGCCAGCAGCCGGTTAGCGGAAGCCAAAAACACCGGGGAGCTGTTTTTT.

With regard to this clonotype: The conserved closing phenylalanine or tryptophan is absent in this CDR3, likely reflecting a read error. The chain's CDR3 is CASSIGGSGYEQYL. CDR3 DNA: TGTGCCAGTAGTATCGGCGGATCGGGCTACGAGCAGTACTTG. The rearrangement uses TRBV19 and TRBJ2-7; no definite D call. The CDR3 length is 14 residues. Germline V gene sequence: CDR1 LNHDA, CDR2 SQIVND (reference sequence). Trimming left V 3 bases short and J 3 bases short, with 12 bases between.

This clonotype was seen at least ten times. This chain uses TRBV6-1 with TRBJ2-7; 7 nucleotides match TRBD2. Germline V gene lookup returns CDR1 MNHNS and CDR2 SASEGT. The V and J ends lost 2 bases and 3 bases, in that order; junction bases with no gene match: 7. The CDR3 totals 15 residues. DNA of the CDR3: TGTGCCAGCAGTGAATTAGGCGGGAGTCGCTACGAGCAGTACTTC. Encoded protein: CASSELGGSRYEQYF.

This clonotype showed up many times. The chain combines TRBV20-1 with TRBJ1-4, with D possibly matching TRBD1 (5 bases). Trimming took off 1 base at V and 4 bases at J, with 16 bases between the two ends. In germline, CDR1 is DFQATT, CDR2 SNEGSKA (reference sequence). The CDR3 has 16 amino acids. The CDR3, as DNA: TGCAGTGCTAGAGGGGGCGGCATGACCAATAATGAAAAACTGTTTTTT. Protein product: CSARGGGMTNNEKLFF.

This clonotype was seen a single time. The chain combines TRBV7-2 with TRBJ2-5, with 9 bases that match TRBD1. CDR3 length: 15 amino acids. J gave up 1 base and V 7 bases, and 7 bases lay outside the gene matches. Germline CDR1 SGHTA, CDR2 FQGNSA. The CDR3 sequence: CASMRTGDFQETQYF. CDR3 DNA: TGTGCCAGCATGCGGACAGGGGACTTCCAAGAGACCCAGTACTTC.

This clonotype was observed a few times. A much more abundant neighbour one base away suggests this may be a read error. The chain recombines TRBV2 with TRBJ1-5; no definite D call. The CDR3 is made up of 12 amino acids. Germline-derived CDR1 and CDR2 are SNHLY and FYNNEI. This chain's CDR3 is CASKDMVQLQHF. The CDR3 nucleotides read TGTGCCAGCAAAGACATGGTTCAGCTCCAGCATTTT.

This clonotype came up many times. The chain couples TRBV12-3 or TRBV12-4 to TRBJ1-6; D ambiguous. The CDR3 has 17 residues. The ends were cut back, 2 bases at V and 1 base at J, with 12 bases in the middle. CDR3 in amino acids: CASSLKRAGSYNSPLHF. CDR3 DNA: TGTGCCAGCAGTTTAAAGCGGGCTGGGTCCTATAATTCACCCCTCCACTTT.

This clonotype occurred a few times. The chain couples TRBV9 to TRBJ2-1, with TRBD2 identical over 11 bases. Germline loops: CDR1 SGDLS, CDR2 YYNGEE. Trimming removed 0 bases from V and 7 bases from J; junction bases left unmatched: 3. The CDR3 loop spans 15 amino acids. CDR3 DNA: TGTGCCAGCAGCGTAGGGACTAGCGGGCGGAATGAGCAGTTCTTC. Translated, it gives CASSVGTSGRNEQFF.

This clonotype was recorded at least ten times. The chain has TRBV27 and TRBJ2-5; TRBD2 matches 10 bases. V shed 2 bases, J shed 2 bases, and the junction held 5 bases outside the gene matches. Germline CDR1 reads MNHEY; CDR2 reads SMNVEV (reference sequence). The CDR3 has 16 residues. In nucleotides, the CDR3 is TGTGCCAGCAGTTTACACCCTAGCGGGAGTCAAGAGACCCAGTACTTC. Translation gives CASSLHPSGSQETQYF.

The chain links TRBV19 to TRBJ2-7; the match to TRBD2 covers 7 bases. Germline CDR1 and CDR2: LNHDA and SQIVND (reference sequence). J gave up 1 base and V 3 bases, and 6 bases lay outside the gene matches. The CDR3 covers 15 residues. The CDR3 here is CASSMMIAGSYEQYF. CDR3 nucleotide sequence: TGTGCCAGTAGTATGATGATAGCGGGTTCCTACGAGCAGTACTTC.

This clonotype came up many times. This rearrangement joins TRBV12-5 to TRBJ2-7; D is undetermined. Germline V gene data show CDR1 as LGHNT and CDR2 as FRNRAP. V was pared by 1 base and J by 6 bases, with 13 bases between. The CDR3 is 14 amino acids. CDR3 nucleotide sequence: TGTGCTAGTGGTTTGGGGGTGTCCCCGGTCGAGCAGTACTTC. Protein: CASGLGVSPVEQYF.

The chain is built from TRBV6-1 and TRBJ2-2, with TRBD2 identical over 16 bases. Germline lookup yields CDR1 MNHNS and CDR2 SASEGT. V was pared by 6 bases and J by 0 bases, with 4 bases of the junction left unmatched. The CDR3 spans 18 residues. CDR3 coding DNA: TGTGCCAGCAGGGGACTAGCGGGAGGGAGTTCGAACACCGGGGAGCTGTTTTTT. Protein: CASRGLAGGSSNTGELFF.

This clonotype was seen a few times. It may be a read error: a sequence one base away is much more abundant. The chain has TRBV27 and TRBJ1-5; 7 bases map to TRBD1. V lost 6 bases and J lost 1; bases outside the gene matches: 12. Germline assignment: CDR1 MNHEY and CDR2 SMNVEV (reference sequence). CDR3 length equals 17 residues. CDR3 in amino acids: CASRVTGRLWSNQPQHF. The DNA for the CDR3 is TGTGCCAGCAGAGTGACAGGGAGGCTATGGAGCAATCAGCCCCAGCATTTT.

This clonotype was detected ten times or more. This chain joins TRBV6-1 and TRBJ2-7; TRBD2 agrees at 12 bases. V gave up 6 bases and J gave up 4 bases; unmatched junction bases: 10. This CDR3 is 16 amino acids long. The germline gives CDR1 MNHNS, CDR2 SASEGT. CDR3 nucleotides: TGTGCCAGCAGCCGGGGACTAGCGGGCCTTGCTTACGAGCAGTACTTC. Its translation is CASSRGLAGLAYEQYF.

In its sample, this clonotype was seen a few times. The V and J genes are TRBV20-1 and TRBJ2-3; the D call may be TRBD1 or TRBD2 (6 bases each). This CDR3 region has 14 residues. Per the germline V gene, CDR1 is DFQATT and CDR2 is SNEGSKA (reference sequence). V was clipped by 3 bases and J by 2 bases, with 12 bases between them. DNA for the CDR3: TGCAGTGCTAGTATCCGGGGGCCCACAGATACGCAGTATTTT. This codes for CSASIRGPTDTQYF.

This sequence joins TRBV9 and TRBJ2-4; D may be TRBD2 (6 bases). CDR3 size: 13 residues. Trimming cost V 3 bases and J 9 bases, with 13 bases left between them. Per germline, CDR1 SGDLS and CDR2 YYNGEE. CDR3 sequence reads: CASSALGGVIQYF. Written as DNA, the CDR3 is TGTGCCAGCAGCGCCCTAGGAGGGGTCATTCAGTACTTC.

This clonotype was seen ten or more times. J is TRBJ1-2 and V is TRBV29-1, with D unclear. This CDR3 contains 10 residues. Trimming left V 4 bases short and J 5 bases short, with 5 bases between. CDR1 and CDR2 from the germline V gene are SQVTM and ANQGSEA. The CDR3 nucleotides are TGCAGCGTTGTCGGGTATGGCTACACCTTC. Protein product: CSVVGYGYTF.

This clonotype has only a few counts. The rearrangement links TRBV28 to TRBJ2-6, with D perhaps TRBD2 (6 bases). Germline-derived CDR1 and CDR2 are MDHEN and SYDVKM. This CDR3 has 16 amino acids. The germline V and J ends were trimmed by 4 bases and 0 bases, with 10 bases remaining between them. CDR3 in DNA: TGTGCCAGCAGTTCGGGAGCCCTCTCTGGGGCCAACGTCCTGACTTTC. Translation gives CASSSGALSGANVLTF.

This clonotype has more than one count but fewer than ten. The chain has TRBV15 and TRBJ2-2; 7 nucleotides match TRBD1. Germline lookup yields CDR1 LNHNV and CDR2 YYDKDF (reference sequence). The CDR3 consists of 14 residues. V gave up 3 bases and J gave up 6 bases; unmatched junction bases: 4. In nucleotides, the CDR3 is TGTGCCACCAGCAGGTCTCAGGGGGCCGGGGAGCTGTTTTTT. Amino acid sequence: CATSRSQGAGELFF. Drawing the rest from reference TRBV15 and TRBJ2-2, the complete variable domain is DAMVIQNPRYQVTQFGKPVTLSCSQTLNHNVMYWYQQKSSQAPKLLFHYYDKDFNNEADTPDNFQSRRPNTSFCFLDIRSPGLGDTAMYLCATSRSQGAGELFFGEGSRLTVL.

This clonotype was found a few times. The rearrangement uses TRBV7-3 and TRBJ2-3, with 9 positions matching TRBD2. This CDR3 is built from 19 residues. Germline values: CDR1 SGHTA, CDR2 FQGTGA. Trimming at V came to 4 bases and at J to 4 bases, leaving 18 bases not matched to a gene. The CDR3 is CASSSLGDGLAGVADTQYF. The CDR3 region has the DNA TGTGCCAGCAGCTCCCTCGGGGATGGGTTAGCGGGAGTCGCAGATACGCAGTATTTT.

V and J are TRBV3-1 and TRBJ2-5; 9 bases fit TRBD2. The CDR3 spans 15 residues. Trimming took 1 base from V and 5 from J; bases not matched to a gene: 5. The germline V gene has CDR1 LGHDT and CDR2 YNNKEL (reference sequence). CDR3 sequence reads: CASSQGTSEYETQYF. The CDR3 DNA is TGTGCCAGCAGCCAAGGGACTAGCGAGTATGAGACCCAGTACTTC.

This clonotype was recorded many times. V is TRBV20-1 and J is TRBJ2-7; 7 positions agree with TRBD2. CDR1 and CDR2 (germline): DFQATT, SNEGSKA (reference sequence). The CDR3 contains 13 residues. The V and J ends lost 2 bases and 2 bases, in that order; junction bases with no gene match: 3. CDR3 sequence (DNA): TGCAGTGCTAGAAGCGGGAACCCCTACGAGCAGTACTTC. This translates into CSARSGNPYEQYF.

This clonotype came up once. This chain connects TRBV11-1 to TRBJ2-7; 10 nucleotides line up with TRBD2. The CDR3 is 14 amino acids. Germline V CDR1 and CDR2: SGHAT, FQDESV (reference sequence). V lost 3 bases to trimming and J lost 7 bases; unmatched junction nucleotides: 6. The CDR3 loop reads CASSLGLASLEQYF. CDR3 nucleotides: TGTGCCAGCAGCTTGGGACTAGCGTCCCTGGAGCAGTACTTC.

In its sample, this clonotype was seen many times. The chain links TRBV29-1 to TRBJ1-3; D gene ambiguous. The germline V gene encodes CDR1 SQVTM and CDR2 ANQGSEA. The CDR3 has 14 residues. V shed 5 bases and J shed 2 bases, with 13 bases lying between them. CDR3 nucleotide sequence: TGCAGCGTTACACCGGGGAGGGCTGGAAACACCATATATTTT. Amino acid sequence: CSVTPGRAGNTIYF.

A few counts support this clonotype. This chain uses TRBV5-4 with TRBJ2-7; D gene ambiguous. This CDR3 is 16 amino acids long. Trimming shortened V by 0 bases and J by 2 bases, and 15 bases separated the two germline ends. Germline CDR1 SGHNT, CDR2 YYREEE (reference sequence). The DNA for the CDR3 is TGTGCCAGCAGCTTGGCCGGACCGTGGTCCACCTACGAGCAGTACTTC. Translated, it gives CASSLAGPWSTYEQYF. Combining the CDR3 with reference TRBV5-4 and TRBJ2-7 gives the whole variable domain ETGVTQSPTHLIKTRGQQVTLRCSSQSGHNTVSWYQQALGQGPQFIFQYYREEENGRGNFPPRFSGLQFPNYSSELNVNALELDDSALYLCASSLAGPWSTYEQYFGPGTRLTVT.

The table lists this clonotype with a few counts. V is TRBV7-3 and J is TRBJ2-6; 7 bases are shared with TRBD2. CDR3 length: 15 amino acids. The trim removed 5 bases at V and 1 base at J, leaving 2 bases unmatched. Germline assignment: CDR1 SGHTA and CDR2 FQGTGA. The CDR3 protein is CASSREVSGANVLTF. The CDR3, as DNA: TGTGCCAGCAGCCGGGAGGTTTCTGGGGCCAACGTCCTGACTTTC.

With regard to this clonotype: It may be a read error: a sequence one base away is much more abundant. The limits of the CDR3 on the DNA are not certain, so only TCRdb's listed CDR3 is given. The chain recombines TRBV5-6 with TRBJ1-2; the listed D gene, TRBD1, was not tested against the DNA. Germline V lookup: CDR1 SGHDT, CDR2 YYEEEE. The CDR3 is 14 residues long, ends included. CDR3 in amino acids: CATRASAGAYGCTF.

This clonotype was recorded at least ten times. The gene calls are TRBV11-2 and TRBJ2-7, with 8 bases fitting TRBD1. Trimming took 5 bases from V and 7 from J; bases not matched to a gene: 13. The V gene's germline CDR1 is SGHAT and CDR2 FQNNGV. The CDR3 consists of 15 residues. CDR3 loop: CASSHRTGPLGEQYF. The CDR3 DNA sequence: TGTGCCAGCAGCCATCGGACAGGGCCTTTGGGGGAGCAGTACTTC.

This clonotype was seen ten or more times. V is TRBV11-1 and J is TRBJ1-5; D uncertain. V was cut by 11 bases and J by 3 bases, with 11 bases left in between. The CDR3 has 12 residues. Germline CDR1 and CDR2: SGHAT and FQDESV (reference sequence). CDR3: CAYRSPNQPQHF. The CDR3 DNA reads as TGTGCCTATCGGTCGCCCAATCAGCCCCAGCATTTT. The full variable domain, rest sourced from reference TRBV11-1 and TRBJ1-5, is EAEVAQSPRYKITEKSQAVAFWCDPISGHATLYWYRQILGQGPELLVQFQDESVVDDSQLPKDRFSAERLKGVDSTLKIQPAELGDSAMYLCAYRSPNQPQHFGDGTRLSIL.